This record looks at one T cell receptor (beta chain) sequence and its context. Authors' data handling: Estimates of nucleated cell counts were drawn from the amplification of reference gene primers. TCRdb's table, derived via immunoSEQ multiplex PCR, lists solely in-frame clones and lacks some. The V and J calls and clone size come from that table; D and trimming were worked out from the DNA. The data show some 260,000 clones, with approximately 79% seen just once and about 4% held by the top ten. Germline CDR1 LGHDT, CDR2 YNNKEL (reference sequence). The CDR3 extends over 14 amino acids. V dropped 4 bases and J dropped 5 bases, with 14 bases sitting between them. The data are from a study of blood T cell repertoires in COVID-19.

The chain has TRBV3-1 (or the pseudogene TRBV3-2) and TRBJ1-1, with D uncertain. The TCR was taken from a young man with acute COVID-19. Sequencing input: PBMCs or T cells enriched from blood (not recorded which). CDR3 DNA: TGTGCCAGCAGCCCCCTCACCGGGTGGACTGAAGCTTTCTTT. It is translated as CASSPLTGWTEAFF.